This T cell receptor (beta chain) was documented in a study of CD8 T cells in Susac syndrome. Study-level findings and limits: The study's TCR sequencing and HLA analysis covered a relatively small number of individuals, and the study acknowledged this.

With regard to this clonotype: Antigen unknown.

With random hexamers, about 0.5 to 1 ug RNA was reverse transcribed. Amplification of TCR beta CDR3 was carried out by immunoSEQ multiplex PCR, which covered 54 Vbeta and 13 Jbeta segments. TCRdb independently ran MiXCR on the immunoSEQ multiplex PCR reads; one entry per CDR3 protein. The repertoire includes fewer than 300,000 distinct CDR3 sequences, around 84% of them detected once, and over 0.1% sits in the top ten. V dropped 2 bases and J dropped 3 bases, with 13 bases sitting between them. The CDR3 length is 16 residues. In germline, CDR1 is PRHDT, CDR2 FYEKMQ (reference sequence). The multiple sclerosis controls were treatment-naive patients affected by stable or active relapsing-remitting disease. Negative isolation was applied to CD8+ and CD4+ T cells, and FACS enrichment was applied to TEMRA cells.

The clonotype was recovered from a human donor with multiple sclerosis. The chain recombines TRBV13 with TRBJ2-2; D gene ambiguous. The sample taken for sequencing was CD8+ T cells from PBMCs. This CDR3 reads CASSLRDFGDTGELFF. The CDR3 bases are TGTGCCAGCAGCTTAAGGGATTTCGGCGACACCGGGGAGCTGTTTTTT.